The present T cell receptor beta chain was sequenced within a study of a mutant IDH1 vaccine in newly diagnosed glioma. Whole-study context: Initiation of the vaccine course occurred 4-6 weeks after radiotherapy alone, or alongside temozolomide cycles. The treated group averaged around 40 years old and was around 62% male, roughly 40% female. Findings and caveats of the study: Immune responses induced by the vaccine were seen in just over 90% of patients, spanning multiple MHC alleles.

The CDR3 has 14 amino acids. Trimming cost V 3 bases and J 10 bases; bases outside gene matches: 7. Germline-derived CDR1 and CDR2 are PRHDT and FYEKMQ (reference sequence). Regarding time point: week 47, end of study. Doses consisted of 300 ug of mutant IDH1 20-mer peptide each, paired with topical imiquimod. As concerns this clone: The antigen is not known.

The protocol was immunoSEQ multiplex PCR, while the TCRdb copy is restricted to in-frame clones and leaves out a portion. The table records 30,000 to 40,000 clones, 80% to 95% of them present only once. The sequencing used PBMCs, collected from a glioma patient whose treatment included an IDH1 peptide vaccine. This TCR was sampled from a woman aged 35 to 49 with glioma. The rearrangement uses TRBV13 and TRBJ2-1, with 9 bases matching TRBD1. CDR3 sequence (DNA): TGTGCCAGCAGCTTCAACAGGGGGCAGGGAGAGCAGTTCTTC. Residues: CASSFNRGQGEQFF.